This TCR beta chain emerged from a study of blood T cell repertoires in COVID-19. About the research overall: Samples of COVID-19 (acute and convalescent) were obtained from the United States, Italy and Spain. Sources were T cells, B-cell-depleted T cells, or PBMCs; the material itself was cDNA or gDNA.

Original processing notes: Nucleated cell number was recorded as an estimate derived from reference gene primer amplification. Here immunoSEQ multiplex PCR was the method, and the copy in TCRdb shows in-frame clones only, minus some. V, J and clone size were drawn from that table, and D and trimming were deduced from the DNA. This sample has fewer than 200,000 clones, with roughly 79% found just once. V gave up 3 bases and J gave up 6 bases; unmatched junction bases: 4. The CDR3 loop spans 13 amino acids. The germline CDR1 and CDR2 sequences are KGHSH and LQKENI. The table lists this clone with a few counts. Followed longitudinally, the Seattle patients had been enrolled during active infection.

The sequenced sample consisted of peripheral blood. The V and J genes are TRBV18 and TRBJ2-7, with 8 bases lining up with TRBD2. The source of this sequence is a woman of 80 years or more with COVID-19, enrolled during active disease. In nucleotides, the CDR3 is TGTGCCAGCTCACCTCTTACTAGCGGCGAGCAGTACTTC. This encodes CASSPLTSGEQYF.